Below are 11 T cell receptor beta chains sequenced from a single sample in a study of regulatory T cells in long-lasting Graves disease. According to the study, TCR beta libraries were built with iRepertoire HTBI primers and CDR3-region Arm-PCR. TCRdb re-called the multiplex PCR reads with MiXCR, one entry per CDR3 protein. The sample yields around 450,000 distinct CDR3 sequences, approximately 15% seen once. As to time point: newly diagnosed GD, antithyroid drugs for less than 3 months. The TCR library used RNA extracted from PBMCs. These data were also filed under a second study, of T cells in Graves' hyperthyroidism and ophthalmopathy.

Specimen: peripheral blood mononuclear cells (PBMCs), collected at new diagnosis, from a patient treated with antithyroid drugs. The source is a woman aged 40-49 years with Graves disease.

This clonotype has ten or more counts. The chain carries TRBV11-3 and TRBJ1-1, with no clear D. Trimming left V 1 base short and J 4 bases short, with 13 bases between. Germline values: CDR1 SGHNT, CDR2 YENEEA. The CDR3 has 15 residues. The CDR3 reads CASSLGIGLGTEAFF. The CDR3 coding sequence is TGTGCCAGCAGCTTAGGGATAGGGTTGGGCACTGAAGCTTTCTTT.

This clonotype was seen a few times. The chain is built from TRBV12-3 or TRBV12-4 and TRBJ1-1; a weak D match, TRBD1 (6 bases). Trimming took 5 bases from V and 5 from J, leaving 12 bases between them. This CDR3 spans 13 amino acids. The CDR3 coding sequence is TGTGCCAGCAGTCTACAGGGCGAGACTGAAGCTTTCTTT. This sequence encodes CASSLQGETEAFF.

Only a few counts were recorded for this clonotype. This chain links TRBV11-2 with TRBJ2-1, with 8 bases matching TRBD2. The CDR3 extends over 15 amino acids. The V segment lost 3 bases and the J segment 8 bases; nucleotides outside the gene matches: 9. Germline CDR1 reads SGHAT; CDR2 reads FQNNGV. The CDR3 DNA reads TGTGCCAGCAGCTTCCGGATAGCGGGAATGGATGAGCAGTTCTTC. Protein sequence: CASSFRIAGMDEQFF. Using reference TRBV11-2 and TRBJ2-1 for the parts outside the CDR3, the full variable domain is EAGVAQSPRYKIIEKRQSVAFWCNPISGHATLYWYQQILGQGPKLLIQFQNNGVVDDSQLPKDRFSAERLKGVDSTLKIQPAKLEDSAVYLCASSFRIAGMDEQFFGPGTRLTVL.

The V call is TRBV19, the J call TRBJ1-2, with TRBD1 matching 7 bases. J lost 5 bases, V lost 3 bases, and 9 bases had no gene match. The length of the CDR3 is 15 residues. Per the germline V gene, CDR1 is LNHDA and CDR2 is SQIVND (reference sequence). The CDR3 DNA reads as TGTGCCAGTAGTATCTCTCCGGGACAGCCGTATGGCTACACCTTC. Translated: CASSISPGQPYGYTF.

This chain connects TRBV10-3 to TRBJ1-2, with unresolved D. The germline V gene encodes CDR1 ENHRY and CDR2 SYGVKD. V was trimmed by 10 bases and J by 8 bases, leaving 17 bases between them. This CDR3 is built from 12 residues. CDR3 residues: CATSEPHGGYTF. CDR3 nucleotides: TGTGCCACGTCGGAGCCTCATGGGGGCTACACCTTC.

The chain combines TRBV6-1 with TRBJ2-2, with D tentatively TRBD2 (6 bases). The germline gives CDR1 MNHNS, CDR2 SASEGT. The CDR3 sequence is 14 residues long. V lost 6 bases to trimming and J lost 2 bases, with 10 bases between them. DNA of the CDR3: TGTGCCAGCAGAGAGGGACTTAACACCGGGGAGCTGTTTTTT. Translated: CASREGLNTGELFF.

This clonotype was counted ten times or more. The V call is TRBV20-1, the J call TRBJ2-7; the match to TRBD2 covers 9 bases. V gave up 0 bases and J gave up 2 bases; unmatched junction bases: 5. Germline assignment: CDR1 DFQATT and CDR2 SNEGSKA (reference sequence). The CDR3 has 15 amino acids. The CDR3 region has the DNA TGCAGTGCTAGAGACCTAGCGGGATCACCCTACGAGCAGTACTTC. Its translation is CSARDLAGSPYEQYF.

This clonotype appeared many times. The rearrangement joins TRBV20-1 to TRBJ2-5, with D possibly matching TRBD2 (5 bases). The germline V gene has CDR1 DFQATT and CDR2 SNEGSKA (reference sequence). This CDR3 is built from 11 residues. The V end lost 7 bases, the J end lost 0 bases, and 6 bases lay between the germline ends. The CDR3 reads CSGEYQETQYF. The CDR3 coding sequence is TGCAGTGGGGAGTACCAAGAGACCCAGTACTTC.

This clonotype was detected ten times or more. The chain is built from TRBV11-2 and TRBJ2-7; D may correspond to TRBD1 or TRBD2 (5 bases each). Germline CDR1 SGHAT, CDR2 FQNNGV. V lost 1 base and J lost 2, with 9 bases in between. The CDR3 has 14 amino acids. The CDR3: CASSLARGPYEQYF. The DNA for the CDR3 is TGTGCCAGCAGCTTAGCCCGGGGCCCCTACGAGCAGTACTTC.

The chain combines TRBV6-9 with TRBJ2-3, with D perhaps TRBD1 (5 bases). CDR1 is MNHGY, CDR2 SVAAGI, per germline. V gave up 4 bases and J gave up 6 bases, with 14 bases separating them. The CDR3 has 14 residues. The CDR3 nucleotides read TGTGCCAGCAGTTGGACGACAGCCACCGATACGCAGTATTTT. Protein product: CASSWTTATDTQYF.

The CDR3 DNA sequence: TGTGCCAGCAGCTGGGGCTCTGAGCAGTACTTC. Protein: CASSWGSEQYF. V gene TRBV5-6 combines with J gene TRBJ2-7; D possibly corresponds to TRBD1 (5 bases). Per germline, CDR1 SGHDT and CDR2 YYEEEE. V lost 3 bases and J lost 7, with 8 bases in between. This CDR3 comprises 11 residues.